This T cell receptor (beta chain) appears in the sequencing data of a study of T cell changes during pregnancy in multiple sclerosis. There are 14 residues in the CDR3. Germline V CDR1 and CDR2: MDHEN, SYDVKM. Trimming shortened V by 6 bases and J by 5 bases, and 15 bases separated the two germline ends. TCRdb's table, derived via immunoSEQ multiplex PCR, lists solely in-frame clones and lacks some. The repertoire holds over 45,000 clones, almost 90% seen once, with approximately 1.5% in the top ten. Here the sequenced sample was peripheral blood, taken in the first trimester of pregnancy. The TCR sequence derives from a female donor in good health, enrolled as a control in a pregnancy study. The J gene is TRBJ2-3, the V gene TRBV28; D may be TRBD2 (6 bases). This chain's CDR3 is CASSTSGVGDTQYF. In DNA form, the CDR3 reads TGTGCCAGCAGCACCTCGGGGGTCGGAGATACGCAGTATTTT.